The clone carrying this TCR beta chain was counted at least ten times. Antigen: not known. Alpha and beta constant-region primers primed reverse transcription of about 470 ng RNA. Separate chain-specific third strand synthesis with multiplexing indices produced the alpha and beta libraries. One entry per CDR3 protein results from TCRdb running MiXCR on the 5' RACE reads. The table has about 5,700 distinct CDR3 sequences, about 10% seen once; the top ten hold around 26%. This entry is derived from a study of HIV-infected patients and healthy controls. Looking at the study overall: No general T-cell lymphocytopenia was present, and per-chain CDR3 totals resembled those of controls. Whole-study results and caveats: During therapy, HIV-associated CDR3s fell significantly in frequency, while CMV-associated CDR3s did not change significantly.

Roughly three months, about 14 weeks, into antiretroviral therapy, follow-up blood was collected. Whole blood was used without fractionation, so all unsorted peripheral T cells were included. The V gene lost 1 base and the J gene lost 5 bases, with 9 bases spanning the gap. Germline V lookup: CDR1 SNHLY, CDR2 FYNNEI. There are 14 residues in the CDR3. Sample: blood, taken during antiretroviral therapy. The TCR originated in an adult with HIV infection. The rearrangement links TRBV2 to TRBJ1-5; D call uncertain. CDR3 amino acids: CASSEGGFHQPQHF. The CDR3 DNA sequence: TGTGCCAGCAGTGAAGGGGGTTTCCATCAGCCCCAGCATTTT.